Below, 23 T cell receptor beta chains from the same sample are listed, as sequenced in a study of PD-1 blockade in mismatch repair-deficient tumors (dated 2017 in TCRdb). Libraries were made using the immunoSEQ multiplex PCR assay. Here the immuneACCESS table is served through TCRdb, limited to in-frame sequences with V and J called. Missing clones are a known gap in these copies; in checked studies unresolved V genes cover under half, and the rest lacks a known reason. In all, the sample holds some 84,000 clones, and approximately 84% of those were seen once. The ten largest clones capture just over 2.5% of the sample. The sample's time point label, in plain terms: peripheral blood 12 weeks after first pembrolizumab dose. The sequencing used peripheral blood, collected 12 weeks after starting pembrolizumab. These receptors all stem from an adult with mismatch repair-deficient cancer.

The V call is TRBV6-5, the J call TRBJ2-3; no definite D call. Germline V gene lookup returns CDR1 MNHEY and CDR2 SVGAGI. The CDR3 loop spans 9 amino acids. The V gene lost 5 bases and the J gene lost 8 bases, with 2 bases spanning the gap. CDR3 in DNA: TGTGCCAGCAGTCGTACGCAGTATTTT. Encoded protein: CASSRTQYF.

This rearrangement joins TRBV4-3 to TRBJ2-5; perhaps TRBD1 as D (5 bases). V was shortened by 0 bases and J by 5 bases, with 16 bases between the two germline ends. Germline V gene sequence: CDR1 LGHNA, CDR2 YSLEER. The CDR3 loop spans 16 amino acids. CDR3 protein: CASSQEWGSPRETQYF. The CDR3, as DNA: TGCGCCAGCAGCCAAGAGTGGGGCTCCCCTAGGGAGACCCAGTACTTC.

V is TRBV7-2 and J is TRBJ2-3; D uncertain. CDR3 size: 15 residues. The germline V gene encodes CDR1 SGHTA and CDR2 FQGNSA. Deletions cut 4 bases from V and 0 bases from J, with 11 bases between. CDR3 protein: CASSSRETSTDTQYF. The CDR3 DNA reads as TGTGCCAGCAGCTCTCGTGAGACTAGCACAGATACGCAGTATTTT.

The table lists this clone with a count of one. The chain is built from TRBV5-1 and TRBJ1-1; D is ambiguous. The germline CDR1 and CDR2 sequences are SGHRS and YFSETQ. Trimming stripped 0 bases from V and 7 bases from J, with 10 bases between. The CDR3 loop spans 13 amino acids. In nucleotides, the CDR3 is TGCGCCAGCAGCTTGGAAACGGAAAATGAAGCTTTCTTT. As protein: CASSLETENEAFF.

The V and J genes are TRBV7-8 and TRBJ2-5; no firm D call. V gave up 5 bases and J gave up 5 bases, with 12 bases separating them. The CDR3 totals 13 residues. Germline assignment: CDR1 SGHVS and CDR2 FQNEAQ. In DNA, the CDR3 is TGTGCCAGCAGCCCTGGAGCGCCTGAGACCCAGTACTTC. It is translated as CASSPGAPETQYF.

This chain connects TRBV29-1 to TRBJ2-1; D is perhaps TRBD2 (7 bases). The V gene's germline CDR1 is SQVTM and CDR2 ANQGSEA. V gave up 8 bases and J gave up 6 bases, with 14 bases separating them. The CDR3 runs 12 residues. CDR3 sequence reads: CSIEGGRNEQFF. In DNA, the CDR3 is TGCAGCATAGAGGGGGGGCGCAATGAGCAGTTCTTC.

The J gene is TRBJ1-5, the V gene TRBV19, with D possibly TRBD1 on 6 matching bases. The CDR3 spans 14 residues. Between the trimmed V and J ends, which lost 5 bases and 9 bases, there was a span of 17 bases. Germline V CDR1 and CDR2: LNHDA, SQIVND (reference sequence). CDR3 nucleotide sequence: TGTGCCAGTAGTCAACAGGGAGGGAAACGGCCCCAGCATTTT. Translation gives CASSQQGGKRPQHF.

This clone was detected a few times. The rearrangement links TRBV6-5 to TRBJ1-1; a weak D match, TRBD1 (6 bases). This CDR3 has 14 residues. V lost 6 bases to trimming and J lost 6 bases, with 17 bases between them. Germline loops: CDR1 MNHEY, CDR2 SVGAGI. The CDR3 loop reads CASSTTGPGAEAFF. The DNA of the CDR3 is TGTGCCAGCAGCACGACAGGACCTGGCGCTGAAGCTTTCTTT.

The rearrangement joins TRBV5-1 to TRBJ2-1; D is unclear. Between the trimmed V and J ends, which lost 2 bases and 6 bases, there was a span of 6 bases. The CDR3 has 12 amino acids. Germline V lookup: CDR1 SGHRS, CDR2 YFSETQ. Here the CDR3 DNA reads TGCGCCAGCAGCTTCCGCACCAATGAGCAGTTCTTC. It is translated as CASSFRTNEQFF.

The genes are TRBV6-6 and TRBJ1-2; a possible D gene is TRBD1 (5 bases). Germline CDR1 and CDR2: MNHNY and SVGAGI (reference sequence). Trimming left V 6 bases short and J 4 bases short, with 21 bases between. This CDR3 has 16 amino acids. Here the CDR3 DNA reads TGTGCCAGCAGGACCAACGGGGCCCGGAGAAGCTATGGCTACACCTTC. Protein: CASRTNGARRSYGYTF.

This clone was detected only a few times. V gene TRBV18 combines with J gene TRBJ1-2; the match to TRBD1 covers 7 bases. Germline loops: CDR1 KGHSH, CDR2 LQKENI. The CDR3 consists of 14 residues. Trimming cost V 6 bases and J 1 base; bases outside gene matches: 5. The CDR3, as DNA: TGTGCCAGCTCTCTCCAGGGGGATAACTATGGCTACACCTTC. This gives the protein CASSLQGDNYGYTF.

The count of this clone is one. V usage is TRBV7-2 and J usage is TRBJ1-1, with D possibly being TRBD1 (6 bases). Deletions cut 5 bases from V and 5 bases from J, with 15 bases between. The CDR3 loop spans 14 amino acids. CDR1 is SGHTA and CDR2 is FQGNSA in the germline V gene. DNA of the CDR3: TGTGCCAGCAGCCCGGGGGGCAGCTTGACTGAAGCTTTCTTT. It is translated as CASSPGGSLTEAFF. The variable domain in full, completed from reference TRBV7-2 and TRBJ1-1, reads GAGVSQSPSNKVTEKGKDVELRCDPISGHTALYWYRQSLGQGLEFLIYFQGNSAPDKSGLPSDRFSAERTGGSVSTLTIQRTQQEDSAVYLCASSPGGSLTEAFFGQGTRLTVV.

CDR3 DNA: TGCGCCAGCTCAGACCAGTCTCGCACAGATACGCAGTATTTT. This translates into CASSDQSRTDTQYF. This chain links TRBV4-1 with TRBJ2-3; no reliable D call. Germline lookup yields CDR1 MGHRA and CDR2 YSYEKL. The V and J ends lost 8 bases and 1 base respectively, with 13 bases between them. This CDR3 is built from 14 residues.

V usage is TRBV5-1 and J usage is TRBJ2-1, with TRBD2 matching 12 bases. The germline CDR1 and CDR2 sequences are SGHRS and YFSETQ. Losses at the gene ends were 4 bases for V and 7 bases for J; bases not matched to a gene: 6. The CDR3 consists of 15 residues. The CDR3 spells CASSLTTSGSNEQFF. The CDR3 nucleotides read TGCGCCAGCAGCCTGACGACTAGCGGGAGTAATGAGCAGTTCTTC.

The V gene is TRBV5-8, the J gene TRBJ2-3, with 9 bases that match TRBD2. The CDR3 covers 16 residues. Per germline, CDR1 SGHTS and CDR2 YDEGEE. V shed 3 bases and J 6 bases; nucleotides not matched to a gene: 11. The CDR3 spells CASSSGPGLAGDTQYF. The DNA for the CDR3 is TGTGCCAGCAGCTCGGGGCCGGGACTAGCTGGGGATACGCAGTATTTT. Combining the CDR3 with reference TRBV5-8 and TRBJ2-3 gives the whole variable domain EAGVTQSPTHLIKTRGQQATLRCSPISGHTSVYWYQQALGLGLQFLLWYDEGEERNRGNFPPRFSGRQFPNYSSELNVNALELEDSALYLCASSSGPGLAGDTQYFGPGTRLTVL.

This clone showed up just a few times. The chain has TRBV19 and TRBJ1-5, with D perhaps TRBD1 (6 bases). Trimming removed 5 bases from V and 3 bases from J, with 8 bases in between. The germline gives CDR1 LNHDA, CDR2 SQIVND (reference sequence). The CDR3 sequence is 13 residues long. The chain's CDR3 is CASSDRINQPQHF. The CDR3 DNA follows: TGTGCCAGTAGTGACAGGATCAATCAGCCCCAGCATTTT.

The chain carries TRBV5-1 and TRBJ1-2; 11 bases match TRBD1. This CDR3 has 15 amino acids. V dropped 0 bases and J dropped 2; count of bases not matched to a gene: 0. Germline CDR1 reads SGHRS; CDR2 reads YFSETQ. In DNA form, the CDR3 reads TGCGCCAGCAGCTTGGGGACAGGGGGCAACTATGGCTACACCTTC. Protein: CASSLGTGGNYGYTF.

The chain links TRBV7-9 to TRBJ2-5; 7 bases are a match to TRBD2. Per germline, CDR1 SEHNR and CDR2 FQNEAQ (reference sequence). The CDR3 is 14 amino acids. V dropped 6 bases and J dropped 4; count of bases not matched to a gene: 8. The CDR3 loop reads CASSRTGGRETQYF. The CDR3 nucleotides read TGTGCCAGCAGTCGTACGGGAGGAAGAGAGACCCAGTACTTC.

The chain employs TRBV19 and TRBJ2-1; no firm D call. The length of the CDR3 is 11 residues. The germline gives CDR1 LNHDA, CDR2 SQIVND (reference sequence). The ends were cut back, 10 bases at V and 8 bases at J, with 12 bases in the middle. CDR3 protein: CAISMGYEQFF. As DNA, the CDR3 is TGTGCCATCAGTATGGGGTATGAGCAGTTCTTC.

This clone was counted once. The CDR3 is CSVSSRGNTEAFF. CDR3 nucleotide sequence: TGCAGCGTTAGTTCCAGGGGGAACACTGAAGCTTTCTTT. The chain uses TRBV29-1 and TRBJ1-1; TRBD1 might be the D (6 bases). The V and J ends lost 5 bases and 1 base respectively, with 11 bases between them. CDR1 is SQVTM and CDR2 is ANQGSEA in the germline V gene. This CDR3 region has 13 residues.

The rearrangement links TRBV25-1 to TRBJ2-1; no firm D call. In germline, CDR1 is MGHDK, CDR2 SYGVNS. The CDR3 consists of 17 residues. Between the trimmed V and J ends, which lost 0 bases and 5 bases, there was a span of 17 bases. The CDR3 sequence is CASSEYGSYNYNNEQFF. CDR3 coding DNA: TGTGCCAGCAGTGAATATGGCAGCTATAATTATAACAATGAGCAGTTCTTC.

Comments on this clone: The junction departs from the called germline gene at one end, perhaps through a read error. The V call is TRBV5-4, the J call TRBJ1-4; D may be TRBD1 (6 bases). The CDR3 is 14 amino acids. Germline CDR1 SGHNT, CDR2 YYREEE (reference sequence). The DNA of the CDR3 is TGCGCCAGCAGCCGGGACACGTCAAATGAAAAACTGTTTTTT. Its protein product is CASSRDTSNEKLFF.

This chain joins TRBV5-6 and TRBJ2-7; no clear D. The CDR3 is made up of 14 amino acids. In germline, CDR1 is SGHDT, CDR2 YYEEEE. Trimming stripped 3 bases from V and 3 bases from J, with 13 bases between. The CDR3 DNA reads as TGTGCCAGCAGCTCATATCCAATCGTCTACGAGCAGTACTTC. It is translated as CASSSYPIVYEQYF.